This T cell receptor beta chain is drawn from a study of Ad26.COV2.S vaccination and SARS-CoV-2 variants. Concerning this clone: Its specificity is not known.

Findings of the study overall: Total T cell responses may have been underestimated by the TCR breadth and depth analyses. The breadth of spike-specific CD8+ and CD4+ T cell responses after vaccination was reportedly substantial. Vaccine recipients had higher spike-specific TCR breadth than placebo recipients.

Sequencing used immunoSEQ multiplex PCR; TCRdb keeps in-frame clones, though not all of them. The profile shows fewer than 900,000 clones, 89% of them singletons. Deletions cut 6 bases from V and 6 bases from J, with 17 bases between. Germline V CDR1 and CDR2: SGHTA, FQGNSA. There are 14 residues in the CDR3. Treatment defined: over 15 received Ad26.COV2.S at low or high dose, single or two shots; 5 received placebo; per-sample allocation not given. Sampling was done on day 63 after the first vaccine or placebo injection. This TCR came from a person aged 18-60 years who received the Ad26.COV2.S COVID-19 vaccine or a placebo. This chain uses TRBV7-2 with TRBJ1-1; D may be TRBD1 (6 bases). The sample was peripheral blood, taken in a trial of Ad26.COV2.S vaccine versus placebo. In DNA form, the CDR3 reads TGTGCCAGCAGATCCGACTCCTCAGGGGCTGAAGCTTTCTTT. It translates to CASRSDSSGAEAFF.